The clone carrying this TCR beta chain was recorded once. Its antigen is not known. The data derive from a study of cytomegalovirus exposure and HLA in healthy donors. Study observations and caveats: Per a later analysis, 15,000 to 20,000 TCR beta sequences showed association with HLA alleles at 0.05 false discovery rate. A later analysis linked a missense variant in DCLRE1C to the trimming of TCR beta V and J genes. Reports state that TCR beta sequences accurately predicted most subjects' HLA-A and HLA-B alleles.

This PCR relied on a set of 60 Vbeta primers and 13 Jbeta primers. Assay used: immunoSEQ multiplex PCR; TCRdb lists only in-frame clones, some missing. The table lists about 140,000 clones, approximately 78% of them singletons. This CDR3 is built from 13 residues. The V gene end was trimmed by 3 bases and the J gene end by 16 bases; junction bases not matched to a gene: 11. Germline V CDR1 and CDR2: MNHNS, SASEGT. The rearrangement joins TRBV6-1 to TRBJ2-1, with TRBD1 matching over 8 bases. The specimen was PBMCs. The clonotype was recovered from a woman aged 45-65 years in good health and CMV-seropositive. The chain's CDR3 is CASSDSDRAGSFF. For the CDR3, the DNA is TGTGCCAGCAGTGACTCGGACAGGGCTGGATCTTTCTTC.